Presented here are 2 T cell receptor beta chains from one specimen sequenced in a study of post-analysis software for immune sequencing data. Study observations and caveats: The study found TRBV5-6, TRBV5-1 and TRBV20-1 among 4 or 5 TRBV segments more frequent in patients than controls.

Every TCR beta cDNA library bore unique molecular identifiers. Each CDR3 protein gets one entry after TCRdb re-called the PCR reads with MiXCR. This sample carries approximately 460,000 distinct CDR3 sequences, approximately 46% of them seen once, and the ten largest clones take 9.5% to 13%. What these receptors recognize is not known. The sequencing sample was made of blood. The receptors were gathered from a girl between 10 and 17 years old with multiple sclerosis.

About this clonotype itself: One end of the junction fails to match germline, which may point to a read error. The chain uses TRBV29-1 and TRBJ1-2; TRBD1 matches at 8 bases. Germline values: CDR1 SQVTM, CDR2 ANQGSEA. This CDR3 is built from 11 residues. This chain's CDR3 is CSVEDRDGCTF. DNA for the CDR3: TGCAGCGTTGAGGACAGGGACGGCTGCACCTTC.

The chain links TRBV21-1 to TRBJ1-5. TRBV21-1 is tagged as a pseudogene. The CDR3 is 12 residues long. The CDR3 nucleotides read TGTGCCAGGGTAGAGAGCAATCAGCCCCAGCATTTT. This gives the protein CARVESNQPQHF.